A selection of T cell receptor beta chains follows, all from one sample in a study of blood T cell repertoires in COVID-19. TCRdb keeps only in-frame clones here, not all; method: immunoSEQ multiplex PCR. This repertoire shows around 130,000 clones, approximately 85% found once; its top ten account for around 3.2%. Material: peripheral blood. The source of these receptors is a man aged 50-59 years with acute or convalescent COVID-19. Both conserved end residues are part of each CDR3. D genes are given only for firm matches. Size values are once, few and many counts, or a class for expanded clones, and some rows have none.

TRBJ1-2 | - | TRBV5-1 | TRBD1 | CASSYRGWYGYTF | TGCGCCAGCAGTTACAGGGGTTGGTATGGCTACACCTTC
TRBJ2-5 | few | TRBV4-1 | - | CASSLRPGGAAQETQYF | TGCGCCAGCAGCCTCAGACCTGGCGGGGCGGCCCAAGAGACCCAGTACTTC
TRBJ2-7 | - | TRBV5-4 | TRBD1 | CASSVPGQATYEQYF | TGTGCCAGCAGCGTTCCGGGACAGGCCACCTACGAGCAGTACTTC
TRBJ2-1 | - | TRBV27 | - | CASRKGREMGNEQFF | TGTGCCAGCAGAAAGGGACGGGAGATGGGCAATGAGCAGTTCTTC
TRBJ1-5 | - | TRBV28 | - | CASKTGSGNQPQHF | TGTGCCAGCAAAACAGGGTCGGGCAATCAGCCCCAGCATTTT
TRBJ2-7 | - | TRBV13 | TRBD2 | CASSFTLGGVWNEQYF | TGTGCCAGCAGCTTCACCTTGGGAGGGGTTTGGAACGAGCAGTACTTC
TRBJ1-5 | - | TRBV5-1 | - | CASSLYTGNQPQHF | TGCGCCAGCAGCTTGTACACAGGGAATCAGCCCCAGCATTTT
TRBJ1-2 | few | TRBV28 | TRBD1 | CASSTGGNYGYTF | TGTGCCAGTTCGACAGGGGGAAACTATGGCTACACCTTC
TRBJ1-1 | - | TRBV27 | - | CASSALPPGGTEAFF | TGTGCCAGCAGTGCGCTTCCCCCGGGCGGGACTGAAGCTTTCTTT
TRBJ1-5 | - | TRBV5-5 | - | CASSLVSYSNQPQHF | TGTGCCAGCAGCTTGGTTAGCTATAGCAATCAGCCCCAGCATTTT
TRBJ1-5 | - | TRBV24-1 | TRBD1 | CATHPGTGVNQPQHF | TGTGCCACCCACCCGGGAACAGGGGTCAATCAGCCCCAGCATTTT
TRBJ2-5 | - | TRBV10-3 | - | CAIAAVPQETQYF | TGTGCCATCGCGGCAGTACCCCAAGAGACCCAGTACTTC
TRBJ1-1 | - | TRBV15 | TRBD1 | CATGDRGNTEAFF | TGTGCCACGGGAGACAGGGGGAACACTGAAGCTTTCTTT
TRBJ2-2 | - | TRBV3-1/TRBV3-2 | - | CASSRLGGAGELFF | TGTGCCAGCAGCCGGCTAGGGGGGGCCGGGGAGCTGTTTTTT
TRBJ2-3 | - | TRBV7-2 | TRBD2 | CASSLEAPSGTSTDTQYF | TGTGCCAGCAGCTTAGAAGCCCCTAGCGGGACTAGCACAGATACGCAGTATTTT
TRBJ1-3 | once | TRBV4-2 | - | CASSQEAGSGNTIYF | TGTGCCAGCAGCCAAGAGGCGGGGTCCGGAAACACCATATATTTT
TRBJ2-5 | - | TRBV2 | - | CASSTGMGQETQYF | TGTGCCAGCAGTACAGGGATGGGACAAGAGACCCAGTACTTC
TRBJ2-1 | few | TRBV2 | TRBD2 | CASSFGGSEWDEQFF | TGTGCCAGCAGCTTCGGCGGGAGCGAGTGGGATGAGCAGTTCTTC
TRBJ1-4 | - | TRBV5-6 | - | CASSFSTNEKLFF | TGTGCCAGCAGCTTCAGTACGAATGAAAAACTGTTTTTT
TRBJ1-1 | - | TRBV28 | - | CASTFFGENTEAFF | TGTGCCAGCACTTTTTTCGGGGAGAACACTGAAGCTTTCTTT
TRBJ1-5 | - | TRBV12-3/TRBV12-4 | - | CASSLQRDQPQHF | TGTGCCAGCAGTTTACAGAGGGATCAGCCCCAGCATTTT
TRBJ2-2 | few | TRBV2 | - | CASTGTGFTGELFF | TGTGCCAGCACCGGAACGGGTTTCACCGGGGAGCTGTTTTTT
TRBJ2-7 | - | TRBV18 | - | CASSPLAPGSSYEQYF | TGTGCCAGCTCACCACTCGCCCCGGGGTCCTCCTACGAGCAGTACTTC
TRBJ2-1 | - | TRBV19 | TRBD1 | CASSIDITGGRDEQFF | TGTGCCAGTAGTATAGATATTACAGGGGGCAGGGATGAGCAGTTCTTC
TRBJ1-2 | - | TRBV27 | - | CASSLYGGSPYGYTF | TGTGCCAGCAGTTTATATGGGGGCTCCCCCTATGGCTACACCTTC
TRBJ2-1 | - | TRBV5-4 | TRBD2 | CASSRTSGEINEQFF | TGTGCCAGCAGTCGGACTAGCGGGGAGATCAATGAGCAGTTCTTC
TRBJ1-2 | once | TRBV27 | - | CASSFGGPYGYTF | TGTGCCAGCAGTTTTGGAGGGCCCTATGGCTACACCTTC
TRBJ2-5 | - | TRBV10-1 | - | CASSGGQQETQYF | TGCGCCAGCAGCGGTGGACAGCAAGAGACCCAGTACTTC
TRBJ2-7 | - | TRBV21-1 | - | CASSKVRAGLLYEQYF | TGTGCCAGCAGCAAAGTCAGAGCGGGTCTCCTTTACGAGCAGTACTTC
TRBJ2-7 | - | TRBV7-9 | TRBD1 | CASSLTGIEQYF | TGTGCCAGCAGCCTGACAGGGATCGAGCAGTACTTC
TRBJ2-5 | - | TRBV11-2 | TRBD1 | CASSLRDRGGETQYF | TGTGCCAGCAGCCTCCGGGACAGGGGGGGGGAGACCCAGTACTTC
TRBJ2-7 | - | TRBV9 | - | CASSGGLGIYEQYF | TGTGCCAGCAGCGGGGGACTGGGAATATACGAGCAGTACTTC
TRBJ2-2 | - | TRBV20-1 | - | CSASRRASNTGELFF | TGCAGTGCTAGTCGAAGAGCTTCCAATACCGGGGAGCTGTTTTTT
TRBJ2-2 | - | TRBV5-1 | - | CASTLRVGGELFF | TGCGCCAGCACCCTGCGGGTTGGCGGGGAGCTGTTTTTT
TRBJ1-4 | - | TRBV6-4 | - | CASSDWSRDKGKLFF | TGTGCCAGCAGTGACTGGTCCCGGGACAAGGGAAAACTGTTTTTT
TRBJ2-3 | - | TRBV5-1 | TRBD2 | CASSRGLASDTDTQYF | TGCGCCAGCAGCAGGGGACTAGCATCCGACACAGATACGCAGTATTTT
TRBJ2-1 | - | TRBV19 | TRBD1 | CASSIDPGGTGRNEQFF | TGTGCCAGTAGTATAGATCCAGGTGGGACAGGCCGCAATGAGCAGTTCTTC
TRBJ2-7 | - | TRBV11-2 | - | CASRGTGGEAYEQYF | TGTGCCAGCAGGGGCACAGGTGGAGAAGCCTACGAGCAGTACTTC
TRBJ2-1 | - | TRBV4-1 | - | CASSQFDLRDEQFF | TGCGCCAGCAGCCAATTCGATCTCCGGGATGAGCAGTTCTTC
TRBJ2-5 | - | TRBV7-6 | - | CASSPLLRVLVTQYF | TGTGCCAGCAGCCCCCTCTTACGCGTGTTGGTGACCCAGTACTTC
TRBJ1-2 | - | TRBV2 | - | CASSEGGPGDGYTF | TGTGCCAGCAGCGAAGGAGGCCCGGGGGATGGCTACACCTTC
TRBJ1-2 | - | TRBV11-2 | TRBD1 | CASSADRQGHYGYTF | TGTGCCAGCAGCGCAGACAGACAGGGACATTACGGCTACACCTTC
TRBJ2-7 | once | TRBV5-1 | - | CASSLTGYEQYF | TGCGCCAGCAGCCTCACAGGGTACGAGCAGTACTTC
TRBJ1-2 | - | TRBV5-6 | TRBD1 | CASSTRDRDYYGYTF | TGTGCCAGCAGCACCCGGGACAGGGACTACTATGGCTACACCTTC
TRBJ2-7 | - | TRBV12-3/TRBV12-4 | - | CASNAGTYEQYF | TGTGCCAGCAACGCGGGGACCTACGAGCAGTACTTC
TRBJ2-1 | - | TRBV19 | - | CASSMGGQGGNEQFF | TGTGCCAGTAGTATGGGGGGTCAGGGTGGCAATGAGCAGTTCTTC
TRBJ2-7 | - | TRBV28 | - | CASRTPGGRTYEQYF | TGTGCCAGCAGAACCCCGGGGGGCAGGACCTACGAGCAGTACTTC
TRBJ1-5 | - | TRBV5-5 | - | CASSYRDTYSNQPQHF | TGTGCCAGCAGCTACCGGGACACCTATAGCAATCAGCCCCAGCATTTT